The 12 T cell receptor beta chains below were found in one sample sequenced in a study of T cell responses to AZD1222 COVID-19 vaccine. Method: immunoSEQ multiplex PCR; TCRdb's copy keeps in-frame clones and lacks some. The table lists 130,000 to 150,000 clones, about 90% of them singletons. The input for sequencing was peripheral blood, taken on day 0 of AZD1222 vaccination. The receptors were sampled from an adult in good health.

The rearrangement uses TRBV7-6 and TRBJ2-5, with 11 bases lining up with TRBD2. CDR1 and CDR2 (germline): SGHVS, FNYEAQ. The CDR3 totals 15 residues. V lost 2 bases and J lost 2; bases outside the gene matches: 1. CDR3: CASSLIAGGQETQYF. The CDR3 coding sequence is TGTGCCAGCAGCTTAATAGCGGGGGGGCAAGAGACCCAGTACTTC. Variable domain in full (rest from reference TRBV7-6 and TRBJ2-5): GAGVSQSPRYKVTKRGQDVALRCDPISGHVSLYWYRQALGQGPEFLTYFNYEAQQDKSGLPNDRFSAERPEGSISTLTIQRTEQRDSAMYRCASSLIAGGQETQYFGPGTRLLVL.

This clone was counted a single time. The chain recombines TRBV6-5 with TRBJ2-2, with 7 bases aligning to TRBD1. CDR1 is MNHEY and CDR2 is SVGAGI in the germline V gene. The CDR3 is 14 residues long. The ends lost 6 bases at V and 4 bases at J; junction bases unmatched: 5. The CDR3 sequence is CASSQQGTTGELFF. The DNA for the CDR3 is TGTGCCAGCAGCCAACAGGGGACCACCGGGGAGCTGTTTTTT.

The chain links TRBV11-2 to TRBJ1-6, with TRBD1 matching over 7 bases. The V gene end was trimmed by 6 bases and the J gene end by 7 bases; junction bases not matched to a gene: 21. Looked up from germline, CDR1 is SGHAT and CDR2 is FQNNGV. This CDR3 comprises 19 residues. The CDR3 region has the DNA TGTGCCAGCAGTCCTTGGGTGGGACAGCCGCCCTCGGTGAATTCACCCCTCCACTTT. This sequence encodes CASSPWVGQPPSVNSPLHF.

V is TRBV19 and J is TRBJ2-7; D perhaps matches TRBD1 (6 bases). From germline, CDR1 is LNHDA and CDR2 SQIVND (reference sequence). The CDR3 has 14 residues. V gave up 10 bases and J gave up 2 bases, with 18 bases separating them. The CDR3 loop is CATTPGHGTYEQYF. The CDR3 DNA follows: TGTGCCACCACCCCGGGACACGGGACCTACGAGCAGTACTTC.

The chain employs TRBV7-8 and TRBJ1-1, with D unresolved. There are 14 residues in the CDR3. In germline, CDR1 is SGHVS, CDR2 FQNEAQ. The germline V and J ends were trimmed by 3 bases and 1 base, with 9 bases remaining between them. The CDR3 bases are TGTGCCAGCAGCTTCTTATGGGAGAACACTGAAGCTTTCTTT. It is translated as CASSFLWENTEAFF. Full variable domain (missing parts from reference TRBV7-8 and TRBJ1-1): GAGVSQSPRYKVAKRGQDVALRCDPISGHVSLFWYQQALGQGPEFLTYFQNEAQLDKSGLPSDRFFAERPEGSVSTLKIQRTQQEDSAVYLCASSFLWENTEAFFGQGTRLTVV.

The chain links TRBV5-1 to TRBJ2-7, with 8 positions matching TRBD1. Germline CDR1 is SGHRS and CDR2 is YFSETQ. The length of the CDR3 is 14 residues. V shed 4 bases and J 5 bases; nucleotides not matched to a gene: 8. The CDR3 loop is CASSDYRGIDEQYF. For the CDR3, the DNA is TGCGCCAGCAGCGACTACAGGGGGATCGACGAGCAGTACTTC.

The chain recombines TRBV7-9 with TRBJ2-7; D may be TRBD2 (6 bases). Per germline, CDR1 SEHNR and CDR2 FQNEAQ (reference sequence). The CDR3 is 13 residues long. The V end was cut by 0 bases, the J end by 7 bases, with 10 bases between. The CDR3 spells CASSLAGGREQYF. Written as DNA, the CDR3 is TGTGCCAGCAGCTTAGCGGGGGGTCGAGAGCAGTACTTC.

The rearrangement uses TRBV5-5 and TRBJ2-1; D remains ambiguous. This CDR3 region has 13 residues. Between the trimmed V and J ends, which lost 0 bases and 4 bases, there was a span of 5 bases. Germline CDR1 and CDR2: SGHKS and YYEKEE (reference sequence). CDR3 in amino acids: CASSLEVYNEQFF. The CDR3 nucleotides read TGTGCCAGCAGCTTGGAGGTTTACAATGAGCAGTTCTTC.

The chain is built from TRBV5-6 and TRBJ1-2; 7 bases fit TRBD1. J lost 5 bases, V lost 0 bases, and 4 bases had no gene match. The CDR3 loop spans 14 amino acids. From germline, CDR1 is SGHDT and CDR2 YYEEEE. The CDR3 DNA follows: TGTGCCAGCAGCTTGGTGGGACAGCGATATGGCTACACCTTC. As protein: CASSLVGQRYGYTF.

This clone has a single count. V usage is TRBV28 and J usage is TRBJ2-6; 7 bases match TRBD1. This CDR3 is built from 16 residues. The V and J ends lost 6 bases and 0 bases, in that order; junction bases with no gene match: 5. Germline V gene data show CDR1 as MDHEN and CDR2 as SYDVKM. The CDR3 bases are TGTGCCAGCAGGGACAGGTTTCTCTCTGGGGCCAACGTCCTGACTTTC. Translated, it gives CASRDRFLSGANVLTF.

The chain carries TRBV5-8 and TRBJ2-2; no definite D call. Germline V gene sequence: CDR1 SGHTS, CDR2 YDEGEE. The CDR3 spans 18 residues. V was cut by 4 bases and J by 4 bases, with 23 bases left in between. This CDR3 is CASSVTGRWSRTTGELFF. The CDR3 bases are TGTGCCAGCAGCGTGACTGGGCGCTGGAGTCGGACCACCGGGGAGCTGTTTTTT.

The chain combines TRBV2 with TRBJ2-1; TRBD2 matches 9 bases. Trimming removed 6 bases from V and 7 bases from J; junction bases left unmatched: 16. The CDR3 has 17 amino acids. The germline gives CDR1 SNHLY, CDR2 FYNNEI. CDR3 residues: CASSRLPPGLAGNEQFF. CDR3 coding DNA: TGTGCCAGCAGCAGACTACCCCCGGGACTAGCTGGTAATGAGCAGTTCTTC.